This T cell receptor (beta chain) was captured in a study of blood T cell repertoires in COVID-19. V gave up 2 bases and J gave up 5 bases; unmatched junction bases: 12. The germline V gene encodes CDR1 SGHVS and CDR2 FQNEAQ. This CDR3 has 16 amino acids. Sequencing used immunoSEQ multiplex PCR; TCRdb keeps in-frame clones, though not all of them. The data hold about 43,000 clones, with just over 85% observed a single time. Sequenced input: peripheral blood. V gene TRBV7-8 combines with J gene TRBJ2-7; 7 nucleotides agree with TRBD2. This clonotype originated in a man aged 60-69 years with active COVID-19. The CDR3 region is CASSLRREQGLDEQYF. In DNA form, the CDR3 reads TGTGCCAGCAGCTTAAGGCGGGAGCAGGGTCTGGACGAGCAGTACTTC.